This entry lists 3 T cell receptor beta chains sequenced from one sample in a study of shared clonotypes between healthy human individuals. Only in-frame clones appear in the TCRdb table, and some are missing; sequencing was by immunoSEQ multiplex PCR. In the table there are 2 million to 2.5 million clones, over 90% of which are singletons. The material sequenced was naive CD4+ T cells from PBMCs. Documented subset: CD45RA+ positively selected. These receptors were collected from a man between 18 and 35 years old in good health. Some clones in this sample may be carry-over from other donors' samples.

A single count supports this clone. The V and J genes are TRBV6-5 and TRBJ1-1; D is uncertain. Deletions cut 5 bases from V and 0 bases from J, with 10 bases between. Germline values: CDR1 MNHEY, CDR2 SVGAGI. The CDR3 contains 14 residues. CDR3 nucleotide sequence: TGTGCCAGCAGTCCTCACGACATGAACACTGAAGCTTTCTTT. The encoded protein is CASSPHDMNTEAFF.

This clone was recorded once. V gene TRBV6-1 combines with J gene TRBJ2-3; D is unresolved. Germline loops: CDR1 MNHNS, CDR2 SASEGT. V was shortened by 6 bases and J by 0 bases, with 13 bases between the two germline ends. The CDR3 loop spans 15 amino acids. This CDR3 is CASSPRVTSTDTQYF. In DNA, the CDR3 is TGTGCCAGCAGCCCTCGTGTGACTAGCACAGATACGCAGTATTTT.

The chain recombines TRBV6-1 with TRBJ2-3; no definite D call. Germline V gene data show CDR1 as MNHNS and CDR2 as SASEGT. Trimming removed 8 bases at V and 8 bases at J, with 8 bases between. This CDR3 has 10 amino acids. The CDR3 DNA is TGTGCCAGCCAGGAAGGTACGCAGTATTTT. It is translated as CASQEGTQYF.